This T cell receptor (beta chain) originates from a study of CD8+CD57+ T cells in acquired aplastic anemia. Study overall: Each DNA sample taken from sorted CD4+ and CD8+ cells came to approximately 3.2 ug on average.

Study outcomes and limitations: The study found no significant CD8+ Simpson's diversity difference between patients and controls. Patients and controls had in common some 30 CD8+ CDR3 sequences.

To note about this clonotype: Its antigen remains unidentified. A much larger clone differs by one base, so this may be a read error.

The sequenced patients had an expansion of CD8+CD57+ cells seen by flow cytometry. Severe acquired aplastic anemia affected all patients. V was clipped by 0 bases and J by 4 bases, with 9 bases between them. CDR1 is SGHAT, CDR2 FQNNGV, per germline. This CDR3 comprises 14 residues. It was genomic DNA that served as the template for profiling TCR beta VDJ and CDR3. TCRdb recomputed calls from the reads with MiXCR, one row per CDR3 protein. Here the sample spans 150,000 to 180,000 distinct CDR3 sequences, about 54% being singletons. The specimen sequenced was sorted CD4+, CD8+, or CD8+CD57+ T cells (not recorded which) from PBMCs. The clonotype originates from a human donor with aplastic anemia. The chain employs TRBV11-2 and TRBJ2-5; D uncertain. CDR3 nucleotide sequence: TGTGCCAGCAGCTTAGAACCTAGAACAGAGACCCAGTACTTC. Translation gives CASSLEPRTETQYF.